The clone carrying this T cell receptor beta chain was detected only a few times. This sample was included in a study of T-cell reconstitution after alpha-beta-depleted transplantation in children. This sample's TCRbeta library carried unique molecular identifier barcodes. Using its own MiXCR run on the PCR reads, TCRdb lists one record per CDR3 protein. The sample shows approximately 350,000 distinct CDR3 sequences, 10% to 15% of them seen only once. Looked up from germline, CDR1 is SGHTA and CDR2 is FQGTGA. CDR3 length: 15 residues. Trimming removed 6 bases at V and 5 bases at J, with 19 bases between.

The TCR was taken from a human donor who donated a stem cell graft to a child with Fanconi anemia. This sample comprised PBMCs, obtained from the stem cell graft. This chain joins TRBV7-3 and TRBJ2-5, with D perhaps TRBD1 or TRBD2 (5 bases each). CDR3 DNA sequence: TGTGCCAGCAGTGATGCTGGGGACCTCGGGGAGACCCAGTACTTC. It translates to CASSDAGDLGETQYF.